The clone carrying this TCR beta chain was seen a few times. Libraries were prepared by immunoSEQ multiplex PCR; TCRdb keeps only in-frame clonotypes and omits some of them. Of roughly 180,000 clones in the sample, around 84% were seen once. This CDR3 comprises 14 residues. Germline CDR1 reads SGHAT; CDR2 reads FQNNGV. The V gene lost 5 bases and the J gene lost 0 bases, with 11 bases spanning the gap. The data are from a study of cytomegalovirus exposure and HLA in healthy donors. Sequencing was carried out using PBMCs. This TCR came from a man aged 18 to 30 in good health and CMV-seropositive. The J gene is TRBJ2-7, the V gene TRBV11-2, with a possible D match to TRBD1 (6 bases). CDR3 in amino acids: CASSPRTDSYEQYF. Written as DNA, the CDR3 is TGTGCCAGCAGCCCGCGGACAGACTCCTACGAGCAGTACTTC.